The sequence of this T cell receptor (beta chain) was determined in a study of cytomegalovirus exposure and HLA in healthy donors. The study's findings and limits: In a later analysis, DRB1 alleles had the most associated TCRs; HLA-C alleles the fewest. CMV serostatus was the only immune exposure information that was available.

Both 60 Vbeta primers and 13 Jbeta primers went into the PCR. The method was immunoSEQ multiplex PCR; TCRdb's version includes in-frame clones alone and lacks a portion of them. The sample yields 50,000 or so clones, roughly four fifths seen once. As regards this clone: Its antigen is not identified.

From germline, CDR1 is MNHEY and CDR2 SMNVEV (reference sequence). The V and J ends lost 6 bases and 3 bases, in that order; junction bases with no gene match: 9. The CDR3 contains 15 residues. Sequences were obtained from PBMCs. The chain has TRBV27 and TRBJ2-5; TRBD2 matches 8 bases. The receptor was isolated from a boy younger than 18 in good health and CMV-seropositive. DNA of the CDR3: TGTGCCAGCAGATCCGGGACTAGAAATGAAGAGACCCAGTACTTC. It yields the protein CASRSGTRNEETQYF.